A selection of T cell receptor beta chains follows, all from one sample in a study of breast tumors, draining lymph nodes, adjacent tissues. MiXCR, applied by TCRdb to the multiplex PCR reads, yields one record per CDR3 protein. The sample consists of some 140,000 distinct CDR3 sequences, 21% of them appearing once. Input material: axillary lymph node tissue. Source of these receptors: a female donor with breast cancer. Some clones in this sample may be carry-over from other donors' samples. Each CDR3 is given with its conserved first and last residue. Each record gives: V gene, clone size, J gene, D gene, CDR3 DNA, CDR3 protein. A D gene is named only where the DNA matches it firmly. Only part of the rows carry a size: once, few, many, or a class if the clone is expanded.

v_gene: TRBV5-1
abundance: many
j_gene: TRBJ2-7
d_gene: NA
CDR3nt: TGCGCCAGCAGCTTGGCAGGGGGAGGGTCCTACGAGCAGTACTTC
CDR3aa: CASSLAGGGSYEQYF

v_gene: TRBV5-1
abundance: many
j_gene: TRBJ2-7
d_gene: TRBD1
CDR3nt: TGCGCCAGCAGCTTCGCGACAGGGCATTTCTCAACGGGGGAGCAGTACTTC
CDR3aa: CASSFATGHFSTGEQYF

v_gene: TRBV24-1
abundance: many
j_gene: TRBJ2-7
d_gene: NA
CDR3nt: TGTGCCACCAGTGCTACGACAGGAATGAACTCCTACGAGCAGTACTTC
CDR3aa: CATSATTGMNSYEQYF

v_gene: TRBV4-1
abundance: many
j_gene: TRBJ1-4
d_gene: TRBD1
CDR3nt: TGCGCCAGCAGAAGAGAAGGGACAGGGGGCGAAAAACTGTTTTTT
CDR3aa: CASRREGTGGEKLFF

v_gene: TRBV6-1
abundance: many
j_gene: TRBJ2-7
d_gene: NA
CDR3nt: TGTGCCAGCAGTGAGAATGATCCATACGAGCAGTACTTC
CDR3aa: CASSENDPYEQYF

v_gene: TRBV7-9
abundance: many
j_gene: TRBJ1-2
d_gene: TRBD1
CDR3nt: TGTGCCAGCGACAGGGATTATGGTGGCTACACCTTC
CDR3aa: CASDRDYGGYTF

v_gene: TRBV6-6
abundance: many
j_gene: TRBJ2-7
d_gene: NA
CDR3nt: TGTGCCAGTGGCCAGGACCTTACCTACGAGCAGTACTTC
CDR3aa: CASGQDLTYEQYF

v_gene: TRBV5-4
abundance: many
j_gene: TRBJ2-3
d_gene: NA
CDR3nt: TGTGCCAGCACGGCCGGCGGAACAGATACGCAGTATTTT
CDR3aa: CASTAGGTDTQYF

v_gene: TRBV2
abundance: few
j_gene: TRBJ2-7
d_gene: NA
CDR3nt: TGTGCCAGCGGCATGGTGGGCGGGAACCGATACTTC
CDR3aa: CASGMVGGNRYF

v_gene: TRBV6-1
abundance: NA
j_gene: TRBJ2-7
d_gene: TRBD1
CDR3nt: TGTGCCAGCGGTGACCGACAGGGAACCTACGAGCAGTACTTC
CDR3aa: CASGDRQGTYEQYF

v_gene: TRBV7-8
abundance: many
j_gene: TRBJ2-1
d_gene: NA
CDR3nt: TGTGCCAGCAGCTTCGTGGACGCCTACAATGAGCAGTTCTTC
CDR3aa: CASSFVDAYNEQFF

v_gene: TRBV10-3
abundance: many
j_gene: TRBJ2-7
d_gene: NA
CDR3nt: TGTGCCATCAGTGACCAGGGATTCCGATCGGGAGAGCAGTACTTC
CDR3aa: CAISDQGFRSGEQYF

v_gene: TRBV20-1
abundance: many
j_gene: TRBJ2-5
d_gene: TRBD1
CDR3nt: TGCAGTGCTCGGACAGGGGGGGAGACCCAGTACTTC
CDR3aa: CSARTGGETQYF

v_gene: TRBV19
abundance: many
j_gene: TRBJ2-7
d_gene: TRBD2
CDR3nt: TGTGCCAGTGGTGGACTAGCGGGAACTAACCAATACGAGCAGTACTTC
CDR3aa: CASGGLAGTNQYEQYF

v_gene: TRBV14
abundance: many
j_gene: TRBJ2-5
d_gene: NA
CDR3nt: TGTGCCAGCAGCCAAGCTGGCTGGGAGACCCAGTACTTC
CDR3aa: CASSQAGWETQYF

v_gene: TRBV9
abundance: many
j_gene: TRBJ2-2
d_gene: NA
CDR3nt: TGTGCCAGCGGAACGATATCCGGGGAGCTGTTTTTT
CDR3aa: CASGTISGELFF

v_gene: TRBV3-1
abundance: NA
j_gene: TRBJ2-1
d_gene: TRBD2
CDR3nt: TGTGCCAGCAGCCGAGGGACTAGCGAACCCTACAATGAGCAGTTCTTC
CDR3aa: CASSRGTSEPYNEQFF

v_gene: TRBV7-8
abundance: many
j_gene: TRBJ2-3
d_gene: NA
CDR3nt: TGTGCCAGCAGCTTAGTGGGCTGGAATACGCAGTATTTT
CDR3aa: CASSLVGWNTQYF

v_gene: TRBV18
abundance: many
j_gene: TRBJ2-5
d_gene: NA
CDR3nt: TGTGCCAGCTCAGTAACAGGGTGGCAAGAGACCCAGTACTTC
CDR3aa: CASSVTGWQETQYF

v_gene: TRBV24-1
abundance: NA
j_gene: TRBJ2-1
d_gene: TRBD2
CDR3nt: TGTGCCACCAGTGACCTCTCGAGCGGGAGGGCCAGAGATGAGCAGTTCTTC
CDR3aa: CATSDLSSGRARDEQFF

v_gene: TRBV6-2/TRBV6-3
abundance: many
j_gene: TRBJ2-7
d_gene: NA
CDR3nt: TGTGCCAGCAGTTCCGACAGGAGCTCCTACGAGCAGTACTTC
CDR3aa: CASSSDRSSYEQYF

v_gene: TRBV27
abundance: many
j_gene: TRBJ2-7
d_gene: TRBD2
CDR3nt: TGTGCCAGCAGTTCTAGCGGGAGGGCCGTCGGCGAGCAGTACTTC
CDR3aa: CASSSSGRAVGEQYF

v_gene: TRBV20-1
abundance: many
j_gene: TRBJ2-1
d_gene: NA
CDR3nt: TGCAGTGCTAGTCTGGGGTCCGAGCAGTTCTTC
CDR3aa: CSASLGSEQFF

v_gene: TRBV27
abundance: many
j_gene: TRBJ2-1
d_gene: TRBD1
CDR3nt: TGTGCCAGCAGTTTCCGGGACAGGGAAAAAGTAGGGCAGTTCTTC
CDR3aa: CASSFRDREKVGQFF

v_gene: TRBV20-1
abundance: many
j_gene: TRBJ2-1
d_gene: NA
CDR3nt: TGCAGTGCTAGGGGGAGGGGGCTTCTCAATGAGCAGTTCTTC
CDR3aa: CSARGRGLLNEQFF

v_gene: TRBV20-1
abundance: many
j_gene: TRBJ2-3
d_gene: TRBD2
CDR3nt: TGCAGTGCTAGAGATCGTCTAGCGGACACAGATACGCAGTATTTT
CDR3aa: CSARDRLADTDTQYF

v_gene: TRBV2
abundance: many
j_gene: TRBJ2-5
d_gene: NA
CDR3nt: TGTGCCAGCAGCCGGGACCGAGGCGACCAAGAGACCCAGTACTTC
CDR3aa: CASSRDRGDQETQYF

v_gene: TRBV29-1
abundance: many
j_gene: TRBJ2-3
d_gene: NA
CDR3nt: TGCAGCGTTGTGATCAGCTTTACAGATACGCAGTATTTT
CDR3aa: CSVVISFTDTQYF

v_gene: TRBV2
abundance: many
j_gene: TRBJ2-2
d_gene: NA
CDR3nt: TGTGCCAGCAGGTTGTCTCCGAACACCGGGGAGCTGTTTTTT
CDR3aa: CASRLSPNTGELFF

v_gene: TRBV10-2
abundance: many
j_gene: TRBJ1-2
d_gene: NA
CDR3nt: TGCGCCAGCAGTGCCTATAGCGGGAGGGGCTCTGGCTACACCTTC
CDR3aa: CASSAYSGRGSGYTF

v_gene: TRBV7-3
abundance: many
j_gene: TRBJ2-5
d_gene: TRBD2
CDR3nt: TGTGCCAGCAGCTTATCCCCAACTAGCGGGAGCCAAGAGACCCAGTACTTC
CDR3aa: CASSLSPTSGSQETQYF

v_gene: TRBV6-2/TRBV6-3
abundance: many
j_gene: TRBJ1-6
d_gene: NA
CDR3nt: TGTGCCAGCACCAAGGAATCTAACAAGCTTGGGTCACCCCTCCACTTT
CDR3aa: CASTKESNKLGSPLHF

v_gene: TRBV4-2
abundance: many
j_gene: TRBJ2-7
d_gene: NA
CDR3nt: TGTGCCAGCAGCCAAGATCGACTAGGGTACGAGCAGTACTTC
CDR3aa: CASSQDRLGYEQYF

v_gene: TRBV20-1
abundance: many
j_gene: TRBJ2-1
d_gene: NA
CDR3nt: TGCAGTGGTCTGGGCAATGAGCAGTTCTTC
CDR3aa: CSGLGNEQFF

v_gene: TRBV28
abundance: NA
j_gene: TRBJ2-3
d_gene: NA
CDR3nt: TGTGCCAGCAGTACTCCGGACTCCTTCACAGATACGCAGTATTTT
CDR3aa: CASSTPDSFTDTQYF

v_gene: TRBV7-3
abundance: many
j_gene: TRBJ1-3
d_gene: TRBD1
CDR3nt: TGTGCCAGCAGCCCCTTCCAGAGGGGGCGGACTGGAAACACCATATATTTT
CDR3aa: CASSPFQRGRTGNTIYF

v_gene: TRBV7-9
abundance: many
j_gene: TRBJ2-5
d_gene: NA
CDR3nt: TGTGCCAGCAGCTTAGGCTTCAAGATGGGGGAGACCCAGTACTTC
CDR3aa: CASSLGFKMGETQYF

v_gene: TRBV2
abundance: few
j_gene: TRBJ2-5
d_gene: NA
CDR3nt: TGTGCCAGCAAACTCACCGACCTTGGGACCCAGTACTTC
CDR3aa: CASKLTDLGTQYF

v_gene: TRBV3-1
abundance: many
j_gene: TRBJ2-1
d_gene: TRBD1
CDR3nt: TGTGCCAGCAACATCCGGGACAGCCTCTACAATGAGCAGTTCTTC
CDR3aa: CASNIRDSLYNEQFF

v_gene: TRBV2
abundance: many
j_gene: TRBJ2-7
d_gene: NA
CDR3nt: TGTGCCAGCAGGGGGCAACAGGTTTACGAGCAGTACTTC
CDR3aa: CASRGQQVYEQYF

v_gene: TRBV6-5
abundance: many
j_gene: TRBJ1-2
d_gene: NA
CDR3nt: TGTGCCAGCAGTTACGGCTCGACAGAGGCTGGCTACACCTTC
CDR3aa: CASSYGSTEAGYTF

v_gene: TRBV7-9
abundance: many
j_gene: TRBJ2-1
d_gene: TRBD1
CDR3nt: TGTGCCAGCAGCGTTTACAGGGGAAGTGAGCAGTTCTTC
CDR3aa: CASSVYRGSEQFF

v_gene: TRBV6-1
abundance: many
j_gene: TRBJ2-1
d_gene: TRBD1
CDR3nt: TGTGCCAGCAGGCGACAGGGGGGAGGCGATGAGCAGTTCTTC
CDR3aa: CASRRQGGGDEQFF

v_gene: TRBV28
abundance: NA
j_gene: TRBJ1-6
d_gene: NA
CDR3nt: TGTGCCAGCAGTTTTCCAAGTTTGGGACGGACGCAGAATTCACCCCTCCACTTT
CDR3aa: CASSFPSLGRTQNSPLHF

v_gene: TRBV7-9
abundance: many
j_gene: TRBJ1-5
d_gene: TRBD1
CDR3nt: TGTGCCAGCTCTAAGGGGACAGGCTGGCAGCCCCAGCATTTT
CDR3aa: CASSKGTGWQPQHF

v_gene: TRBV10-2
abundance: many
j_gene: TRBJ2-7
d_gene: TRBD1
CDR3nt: TGCGCCAGCAGCCGCAAGAAAGGGGGCGGCGACGAGCAGTACTTC
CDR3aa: CASSRKKGGGDEQYF

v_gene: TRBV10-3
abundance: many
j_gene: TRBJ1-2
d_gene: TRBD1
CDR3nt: TGTGCCATCAGTCGGACAGGGGAAGCGGACTATGGCTACACCTTC
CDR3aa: CAISRTGEADYGYTF

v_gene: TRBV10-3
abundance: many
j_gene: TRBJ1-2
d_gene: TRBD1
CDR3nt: TGTGCCATCCGAGGACAGGGGGCCTATGGCTACACCTTC
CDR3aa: CAIRGQGAYGYTF